This TCR beta chain is drawn from a study of T cell repertoires in cytomegalovirus infection. Study-wide context: Well-studied HLA-B-restricted CMV epitopes were used in the study alongside recently identified HLA-C-restricted ones.

There are many counts of this clonotype. Its antigen is currently unknown. The germline V and J ends were trimmed by 10 bases and 0 bases, with 27 bases remaining between them. This CDR3 has 18 amino acids. Germline V lookup: CDR1 SGHVS, CDR2 FQNEAQ. Study results and limitations: There were carriers of CMV plus the relevant HLA, and cumulative public TCR beta family frequency identified them.

TCRdb reprocessed the reads via MiXCR and lists one record per CDR3 protein. The sample consists of some 920,000 distinct CDR3 sequences, more than 25% of them appearing once. V is TRBV7-8 and J is TRBJ1-1; D is perhaps TRBD1 (5 bases). Sequencing used cultured CD8+ T cells from PBMCs, obtained from culture after CMV antigen stimulation. The clonotype comes from a human donor in good health (CMV status not recorded). Some clones in this sample may be carry-over from other donors' samples. For the CDR3, the DNA is TGTGCCACCTCCAATTCCCGGGTGGGGGAAAAGATGAACACTGAAGCTTTCTTT. Translated, it gives CATSNSRVGEKMNTEAFF.